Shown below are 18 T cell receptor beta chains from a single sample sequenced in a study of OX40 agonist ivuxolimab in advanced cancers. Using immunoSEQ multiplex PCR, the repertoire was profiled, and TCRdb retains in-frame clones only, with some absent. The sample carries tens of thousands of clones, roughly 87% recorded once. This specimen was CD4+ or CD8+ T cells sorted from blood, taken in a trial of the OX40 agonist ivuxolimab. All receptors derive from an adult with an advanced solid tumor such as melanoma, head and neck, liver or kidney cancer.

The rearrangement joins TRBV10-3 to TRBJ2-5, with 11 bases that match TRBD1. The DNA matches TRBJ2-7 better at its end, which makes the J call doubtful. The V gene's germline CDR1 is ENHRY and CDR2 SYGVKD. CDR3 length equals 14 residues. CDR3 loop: CAISFGQGANEQYF. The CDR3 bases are TGTGCCATCAGTTTTGGACAGGGGGCCAACGAGCAGTACTTC.

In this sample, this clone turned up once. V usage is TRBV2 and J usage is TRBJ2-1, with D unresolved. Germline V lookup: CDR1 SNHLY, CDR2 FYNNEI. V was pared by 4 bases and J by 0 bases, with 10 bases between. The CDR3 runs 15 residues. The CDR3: CASSGAKSSYNEQFF. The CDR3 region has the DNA TGTGCCAGCAGTGGGGCCAAGAGCTCCTACAATGAGCAGTTCTTC.

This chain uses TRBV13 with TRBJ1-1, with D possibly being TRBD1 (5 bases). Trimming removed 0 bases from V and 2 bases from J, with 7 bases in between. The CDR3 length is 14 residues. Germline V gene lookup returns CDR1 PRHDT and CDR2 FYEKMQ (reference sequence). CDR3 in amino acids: CASSLGQVNTEAFF. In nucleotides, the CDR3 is TGTGCCAGCAGCTTAGGACAGGTTAACACTGAAGCTTTCTTT.

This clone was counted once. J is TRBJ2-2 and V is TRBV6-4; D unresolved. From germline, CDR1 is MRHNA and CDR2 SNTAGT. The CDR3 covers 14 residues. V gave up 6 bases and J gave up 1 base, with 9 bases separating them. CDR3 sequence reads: CASSPRQNTGELFF. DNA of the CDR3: TGTGCCAGCAGCCCCCGACAGAACACCGGGGAGCTGTTTTTT.

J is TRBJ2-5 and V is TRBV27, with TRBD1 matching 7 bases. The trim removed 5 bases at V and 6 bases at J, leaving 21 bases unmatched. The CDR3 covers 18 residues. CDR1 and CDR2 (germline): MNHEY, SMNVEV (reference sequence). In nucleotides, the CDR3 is TGTGCCAGCAGTCCCCTCAGTACAGGGGTCCGACTCGTAAAGACCCAGTACTTC. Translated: CASSPLSTGVRLVKTQYF.

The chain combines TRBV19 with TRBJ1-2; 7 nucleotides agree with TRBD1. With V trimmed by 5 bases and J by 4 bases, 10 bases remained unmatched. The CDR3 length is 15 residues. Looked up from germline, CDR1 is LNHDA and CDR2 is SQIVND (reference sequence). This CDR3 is CASSANRDRGYGYTF. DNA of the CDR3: TGTGCCAGTAGTGCCAACCGGGACAGAGGCTATGGCTACACCTTC.

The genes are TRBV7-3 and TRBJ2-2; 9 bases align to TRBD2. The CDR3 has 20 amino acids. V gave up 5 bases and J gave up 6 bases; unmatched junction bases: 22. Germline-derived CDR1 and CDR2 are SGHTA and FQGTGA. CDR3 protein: CASSQVLLAGTLHSPGELFF. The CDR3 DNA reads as TGTGCCAGCAGCCAAGTCCTGCTAGCGGGGACCCTCCATTCGCCCGGGGAGCTGTTTTTT.

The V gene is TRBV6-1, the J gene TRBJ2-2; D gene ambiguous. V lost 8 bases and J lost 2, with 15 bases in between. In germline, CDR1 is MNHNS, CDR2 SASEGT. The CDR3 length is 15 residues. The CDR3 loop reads CASSLTLTNTGELFF. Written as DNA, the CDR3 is TGTGCCAGCTCTCTCACTCTAACCAACACCGGGGAGCTGTTTTTT.

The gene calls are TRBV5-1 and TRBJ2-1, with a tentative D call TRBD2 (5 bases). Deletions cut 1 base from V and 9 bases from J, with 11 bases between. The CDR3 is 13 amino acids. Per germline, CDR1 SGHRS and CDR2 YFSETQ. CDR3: CASSLRRSGEQFF. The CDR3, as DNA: TGCGCCAGCAGCTTGAGGCGAAGCGGTGAGCAGTTCTTC.

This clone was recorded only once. The CDR3 sequence: CASSYGQGASPLHF. The CDR3 coding sequence is TGTGCCAGCAGTTACGGGCAGGGGGCTTCACCCCTCCACTTT. The chain has TRBV6-5 and TRBJ1-6, with TRBD1 identical over 8 bases. Unmatched junction bases numbered 3, after V lost 2 bases and J lost 9 bases. The CDR3 extends over 14 amino acids. The germline gives CDR1 MNHEY, CDR2 SVGAGI.

The CDR3 spells CASTLNTEAFF. CDR3 sequence (DNA): TGTGCCAGCACGTTGAACACTGAAGCTTTCTTT. The genes are TRBV6-5 and TRBJ1-1; D gene ambiguous. This CDR3 spans 11 amino acids. Germline lookup yields CDR1 MNHEY and CDR2 SVGAGI. V lost 7 bases, J lost 0 bases, and 3 bases lay in between.

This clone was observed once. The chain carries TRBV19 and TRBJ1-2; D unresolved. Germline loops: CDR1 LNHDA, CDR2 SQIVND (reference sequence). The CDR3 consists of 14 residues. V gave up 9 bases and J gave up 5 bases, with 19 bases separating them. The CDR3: CASKARDGLYGYTF. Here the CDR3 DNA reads TGTGCCAGCAAAGCCAGAGATGGGCTATATGGCTACACCTTC.

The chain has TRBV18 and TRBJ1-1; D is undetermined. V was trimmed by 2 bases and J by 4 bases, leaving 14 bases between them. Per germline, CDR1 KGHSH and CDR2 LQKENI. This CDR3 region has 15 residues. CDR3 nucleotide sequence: TGTGCCAGCTCACCAGGGCAGCTCCCTTCCACTGAAGCTTTCTTT. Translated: CASSPGQLPSTEAFF. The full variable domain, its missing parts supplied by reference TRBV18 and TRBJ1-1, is NAGVMQNPRHLVRRRGQEARLRCSPMKGHSHVYWYRQLPEEGLKFMVYLQKENIIDESGMPKERFSAEFPKEGPSILRIQQVVRGDSAAYFCASSPGQLPSTEAFFGQGTRLTVV.

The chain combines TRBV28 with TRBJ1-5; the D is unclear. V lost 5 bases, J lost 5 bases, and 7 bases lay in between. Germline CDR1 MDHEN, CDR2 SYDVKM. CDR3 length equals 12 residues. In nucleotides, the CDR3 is TGTGCCAGCAGTCTCTCATATCAGCCCCAGCATTTT. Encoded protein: CASSLSYQPQHF.

The DNA for the CDR3 is TGTGCCAGCAGAAAAGGGACAGGGACAGATACGCAGTATTTT. Translated: CASRKGTGTDTQYF. V gene TRBV6-6 combines with J gene TRBJ2-3, with 9 positions matching TRBD1. The V gene end was trimmed by 6 bases and the J gene end by 3 bases; junction bases not matched to a gene: 4. This CDR3 is 14 amino acids long. Germline values: CDR1 MNHNY, CDR2 SVGAGI (reference sequence).

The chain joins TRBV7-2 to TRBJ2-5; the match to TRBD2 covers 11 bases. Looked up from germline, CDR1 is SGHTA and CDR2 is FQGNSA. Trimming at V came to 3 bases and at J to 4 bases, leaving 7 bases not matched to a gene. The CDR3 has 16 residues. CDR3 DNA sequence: TGTGCCAGCAGCTTTCGGCTAGCGGGAGGTCGAGAGACCCAGTACTTC. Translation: CASSFRLAGGRETQYF.

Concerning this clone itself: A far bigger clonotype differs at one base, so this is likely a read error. CDR3 sequence: CASSLGHRDITEAFF. The CDR3 DNA is TGTGCCAGCAGCTTGGGCCACAGGGACATCACTGAAGCTTTCTTT. The rearrangement links TRBV5-6 to TRBJ1-1; perhaps TRBD1 as D (6 bases). CDR1 SGHDT and CDR2 YYEEEE come from the germline V gene. The CDR3 sequence is 15 residues long. The V gene lost 0 bases and the J gene lost 4 bases, with 13 bases spanning the gap.

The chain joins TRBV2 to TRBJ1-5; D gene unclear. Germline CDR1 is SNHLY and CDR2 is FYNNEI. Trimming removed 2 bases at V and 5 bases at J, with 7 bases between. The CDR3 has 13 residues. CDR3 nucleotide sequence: TGTGCCAGCAGTGAAAGTCCTTATCAGCCCCAGCATTTT. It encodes CASSESPYQPQHF.